The 25 T cell receptor beta chains below come from one sample, sequenced in a study of control samples from healthy donors and cancer patients. Repertoires were generated with immunoSEQ multiplex PCR, while TCRdb's copy carries only in-frame clones and drops some. The table includes about 92,000 clones, roughly 78% detected once. The sequencing sample was made of blood. These receptors all stem from a woman aged 60-75 years in good health.

The genes are TRBV19 and TRBJ2-3, with D perhaps TRBD2 (6 bases). CDR1 LNHDA and CDR2 SQIVND come from the germline V gene (reference sequence). Trimming removed 3 bases at V and 0 bases at J, with 7 bases between. The CDR3 is 14 residues long. The CDR3 sequence: CASSMGTSTDTQYF. The CDR3 coding sequence is TGTGCCAGTAGTATGGGGACTAGCACAGATACGCAGTATTTT.

This chain connects TRBV21-1 to TRBJ2-1; the listed D gene, TRBD2, was not tested against the DNA. TRBV21-1 is a pseudogene. The CDR3 is 19 residues long. Written as DNA, the CDR3 is TGTGCCAGCGACAAAGCTAATAACCAGGAGGAAAACTCCTACAATGAGCAGTTCTTC. It codes for CASDKANNQEENSYNEQFF.

Concerning this clone: Other nucleotide sequences in the sample specify the same CDR3. The gene calls are TRBV6-4 and TRBJ1-1; no definite D call. Trimming removed 4 bases from V and 1 base from J, with 7 bases in between. Germline CDR1 reads MRHNA; CDR2 reads SNTAGT. This CDR3 comprises 13 residues. The CDR3 DNA sequence: TGTGCCAGCAGTGCCCAGGCGAACACTGAAGCTTTCTTT. Translated, it gives CASSAQANTEAFF.

The CDR3 loop reads CASSQPNEQFF. The CDR3 DNA is TGTGCCAGCAGCCAACCCAATGAGCAGTTCTTC. This chain uses TRBV7-9 with TRBJ2-1, with no clear D. CDR1 and CDR2 (germline): SEHNR, FQNEAQ (reference sequence). V gave up 5 bases and J gave up 6 bases, with 5 bases separating them. The CDR3 contains 11 residues. Filled out from reference TRBV7-9 and TRBJ2-1, the complete variable domain reads DTGVSQNPRHKITKRGQNVTFRCDPISEHNRLYWYRQTLGQGPEFLTYFQNEAQLEKSRLLSDRFSAERPKGSFSTLEIQRTEQGDSAMYLCASSQPNEQFFGPGTRLTVL.

This rearrangement joins TRBV11-2 to TRBJ1-2; perhaps TRBD1 as D (6 bases). CDR1 and CDR2 (germline): SGHAT, FQNNGV. The CDR3 length is 16 residues. V shed 1 base and J shed 4 bases, with 16 bases lying between them. This CDR3 reads CASSLVRGAAVYGYTF. CDR3 in DNA: TGTGCCAGCAGCTTAGTAAGGGGGGCTGCGGTCTATGGCTACACCTTC.

The V call is TRBV10-3, the J call TRBJ2-7; TRBD1 matches at 7 bases. V shed 0 bases, J shed 5 bases, and the junction held 7 bases outside the gene matches. Per germline, CDR1 ENHRY and CDR2 SYGVKD. This CDR3 spans 15 amino acids. The CDR3 bases are TGTGCCATCAGTGAGTCGGTGGCAGGGGGAAACGAGCAGTACTTC. Translated: CAISESVAGGNEQYF.

The J gene is TRBJ2-7, the V gene TRBV2; 7 nucleotides align to TRBD2. The J segment lost 4 bases and the V segment lost 3 bases, leaving 9 bases of the junction unmatched. Germline V gene lookup returns CDR1 SNHLY and CDR2 FYNNEI. The CDR3 is made up of 15 amino acids. In nucleotides, the CDR3 is TGTGCCAGCAGTGAGACAGCGGACGGGGGGTACGAGCAGTACTTC. This translates into CASSETADGGYEQYF. Full variable domain (missing parts from reference TRBV2 and TRBJ2-7): EPEVTQTPSHQVTQMGQEVILRCVPISNHLYFYWYRQILGQKVEFLVSFYNNEISEKSEIFDDQFSVERPDGSNFTLKIRSTKLEDSAMYFCASSETADGGYEQYFGPGTRLTVT.

This clone was picked up many times. The rearrangement uses TRBV7-6 and TRBJ2-7; D might be TRBD1 (6 bases). The CDR3 is made up of 14 amino acids. The V end lost 3 bases, the J end lost 5 bases, and 14 bases lay between the germline ends. CDR1 is SGHVS and CDR2 is FNYEAQ in the germline V gene. The CDR3 region is CASSFSQGSDEQYF. The CDR3, as DNA: TGTGCCAGCAGCTTTTCACAGGGTAGCGACGAGCAGTACTTC.

The chain has TRBV7-9 and TRBJ2-2; D call uncertain. V shed 4 bases and J shed 7 bases, with 10 bases lying between them. CDR1 and CDR2 (germline): SEHNR, FQNEAQ (reference sequence). The length of the CDR3 is 13 residues. The CDR3 coding sequence is TGTGCCAGCAGCTGGGGAAATCGCGGGGAGCTGTTTTTT. It specifies CASSWGNRGELFF.

The chain carries TRBV6-1 and TRBJ2-1; D is undetermined. V lost 1 base and J lost 7, with 11 bases in between. The CDR3 consists of 14 residues. Germline CDR1 MNHNS, CDR2 SASEGT. CDR3 in amino acids: CASSEDRVRNEQFF. The DNA of the CDR3 is TGTGCCAGCAGTGAAGACAGAGTTAGGAATGAGCAGTTCTTC.

By sample share, this clone is medium-sized. The CDR3 DNA follows: TGTGCCACCAGCCGGGTCGTGGGCACCTTC. This codes for CATSRVVGTF. The chain couples TRBV12-3 or TRBV12-4 to TRBJ1-2; D ambiguous. The V gene lost 10 bases and the J gene lost 13 bases, with 16 bases spanning the gap. The CDR3 covers 10 residues.

The chain carries TRBV7-2 and TRBJ2-3; 11 bases are a match to TRBD2. The CDR3 is 16 residues long. J gave up 3 bases and V 6 bases, and 8 bases lay outside the gene matches. Per the germline V gene, CDR1 is SGHTA and CDR2 is FQGNSA. The CDR3 reads CASRSWTSGLTDTQYF. For the CDR3, the DNA is TGTGCCAGCAGATCCTGGACTAGCGGGTTAACAGATACGCAGTATTTT.

This clone occurred once. V and J are TRBV14 and TRBJ1-2; 7 positions match TRBD1. The V segment lost 2 bases and the J segment 7 bases; nucleotides outside the gene matches: 7. Germline loops: CDR1 SGHDN, CDR2 FVKESK. The CDR3 spans 14 residues. The CDR3 bases are TGTGCCAGCAGCCAAAGTCAGGGGGTCGGTGGCTACACCTTC. As protein: CASSQSQGVGGYTF. Full variable domain (remainder filled in from reference TRBV14 and TRBJ1-2): EAGVTQFPSHSVIEKGQTVTLRCDPISGHDNLYWYRRVMGKEIKFLLHFVKESKQDESGMPNNRFLAERTGGTYSTLKVQPAELEDSGVYFCASSQSQGVGGYTFGSGTRLTVV.

The chain is built from TRBV5-1 and TRBJ1-2, with D perhaps matching TRBD1 (6 bases). CDR3 size: 14 residues. Germline V gives CDR1 SGHRS, CDR2 YFSETQ. The V end was cut by 6 bases, the J end by 8 bases, with 20 bases between. The DNA of the CDR3 is TGCGCCAGCAAACGGGAGGGGGGCGCAGGCGGCTACACCTTC. Protein: CASKREGGAGGYTF.

The chain couples TRBV12-3 or TRBV12-4 to TRBJ2-7; D may match TRBD1 or TRBD2 (6 bases each). This CDR3 has 13 amino acids. The V end was cut by 3 bases, the J end by 6 bases, with 12 bases between. The CDR3, as DNA: TGTGCCAGCAGTTTCGGGGGCCTCCTCGAGCAGTACTTC. It translates to CASSFGGLLEQYF.

This rearrangement joins TRBV6-6 to TRBJ1-2; 9 bases agree with TRBD1. Per the germline V gene, CDR1 is MNHNY and CDR2 is SVGAGI (reference sequence). V shed 5 bases, J shed 3 bases, and the junction held 7 bases outside the gene matches. This CDR3 is built from 15 residues. The CDR3 sequence is CASSARTGADYGYTF. The CDR3 DNA is TGTGCCAGCAGTGCCAGGACAGGGGCGGACTATGGCTACACCTTC.

The chain recombines TRBV11-2 with TRBJ2-1; D possibly corresponds to TRBD1 (6 bases). CDR1 is SGHAT and CDR2 is FQNNGV in the germline V gene. This CDR3 is built from 15 residues. V was shortened by 3 bases and J by 9 bases, with 18 bases between the two germline ends. CDR3 region: CASSFGGGARGEQFF. In DNA, the CDR3 is TGTGCCAGCAGCTTCGGTGGGGGCGCACGAGGTGAGCAGTTCTTC.

The CDR3 bases are TGTGCCAGCGGGCTTGGGACAGTAGGTTACAATGAGCAGTTCTTC. It is translated as CASGLGTVGYNEQFF. This sequence joins TRBV6-5 and TRBJ2-1; 7 nucleotides align to TRBD1. V shed 8 bases, J shed 4 bases, and the junction held 11 bases outside the gene matches. Germline CDR1 and CDR2: MNHEY and SVGAGI. There are 15 residues in the CDR3.

J is TRBJ2-7 and V is TRBV28; 7 positions match TRBD1. The ends lost 5 bases at V and 6 bases at J; junction bases unmatched: 4. Germline values: CDR1 MDHEN, CDR2 SYDVKM. The CDR3 extends over 12 amino acids. The CDR3 sequence is CASSTGVGEQYF. CDR3 DNA sequence: TGTGCCAGCAGTACAGGGGTGGGCGAGCAGTACTTC.

The chain couples TRBV6-5 to TRBJ2-6, with D possibly being TRBD1 (6 bases). Trimming pared 4 bases from V and 0 bases from J, leaving 7 bases between. The CDR3 consists of 15 residues. Germline V lookup: CDR1 MNHEY, CDR2 SVGAGI. CDR3 protein: CASSSTGSGANVLTF. Here the CDR3 DNA reads TGTGCCAGCAGTTCGACAGGCTCTGGGGCCAACGTCCTGACTTTC.

V gene TRBV7-8 combines with J gene TRBJ2-7; no clear D. The germline V gene encodes CDR1 SGHVS and CDR2 FQNEAQ. V was cut by 2 bases and J by 2 bases, with 16 bases left in between. The CDR3 is made up of 16 amino acids. CDR3 nucleotide sequence: TGTGCCAGCAGCTTATTGGATTACCTTAGACCCTACGAGCAGTACTTC. Translating it yields CASSLLDYLRPYEQYF.

The J gene is TRBJ2-7, the V gene TRBV2; D gene ambiguous. With 8 bases removed from V and 1 base from J, the gap between germline ends came to 18 bases. The CDR3 has 15 amino acids. CDR1 is SNHLY and CDR2 is FYNNEI in the germline V gene. The CDR3 nucleotides read TGTGCCAGCGGCCTCTCGACGGAACAGTCCTACGAGCAGTACTTC. The encoded protein is CASGLSTEQSYEQYF.

This clone was counted at least ten times. This chain connects TRBV7-9 to TRBJ2-3; no clear D. V was shortened by 2 bases and J by 0 bases, with 12 bases between the two germline ends. CDR3 length equals 16 residues. Germline V gives CDR1 SEHNR, CDR2 FQNEAQ (reference sequence). CDR3 nucleotides: TGTGCCAGCAGCTTAACGCGAGGATTAAGCACAGATACGCAGTATTTT. It encodes CASSLTRGLSTDTQYF.

This clone occurred once. CDR3 nucleotides: TGTGCCAGTAGTATAGATCTTAAGGGACGCGATACGCAGTATTTT. It yields the protein CASSIDLKGRDTQYF. The chain uses TRBV19 and TRBJ2-3; D possibly matches TRBD1 or TRBD2 (5 bases each). V was cut by 0 bases and J by 6 bases, with 13 bases left in between. The germline V gene has CDR1 LNHDA and CDR2 SQIVND (reference sequence). The CDR3 has 15 residues. Full variable domain (remainder filled in from reference TRBV19 and TRBJ2-3): DGGITQSPKYLFRKEGQNVTLSCEQNLNHDAMYWYRQDPGQGLRLIYYSQIVNDFQKGDIAEGYSVSREKKESFPLTVTSAQKNPTAFYLCASSIDLKGRDTQYFGPGTRLTVL.

CDR3 in DNA: TGTGCCAGCAGCACCCCGGGGCCCGTGGGCGAGCAGTACTTC. This translates into CASSTPGPVGEQYF. The chain couples TRBV21-1 to TRBJ2-7. TRBV21-1 is a recognized pseudogene. The CDR3 is made up of 14 amino acids.